This section outlines one T cell receptor (beta chain) sequence together with its context. This clonotype was detected a few times. It has no known antigen specificity. No much larger clonotype is one base removed from it; base qualities were not supplied. Ficoll-Paque density gradient centrifugation was used to isolate PBMCs. This entry belongs to a study of T-cell memory formation after mild COVID-19 listed by TCRdb under 2021. As for the study more broadly: TCR sequence clusters from the two donors were found to be largely donor specific. Longitudinal TCRalpha and TCRbeta repertoire sequencing tracked T-cell clones expanding and contracting after mild COVID-19 in a couple of donors. The cohort was made up of two young adult volunteers, one female and one male, who were previously healthy. Paper-wide results and their limitations: Clones that contracted from day 15 to 85 showed balanced CD4/CD8 phenotypes, whereas a second wave of clones that expanded from day 15 to 37 leaned towards CD4+. Whether the second-wave clones peaking on day 37 were SARS-CoV-2 specific was not confirmed. Only a couple of mild cases were covered in the study, and larger cohorts including severe cases with pre-infection samples were considered necessary. Contracting CD4+ clones were found mainly in CM and EM memory subsets, while CD8+ clones were enriched in EMRA. Some responding clones were found in pre-infection memory, which suggests that pre-existing cross-reactive memory T cells took part in the SARS-CoV-2 response.

TCRdb names Illumina NovaSeq 6000 as the instrument used. cDNA libraries for TCRalpha and TCRbeta were prepared by 5'RACE using constant-segment primers, with sample barcodes and unique molecular identifiers added. Trizol reagent was used to extract RNA from every sample. Library amplification was performed in two PCR steps, and a second sample barcode and Illumina TruSeq adapters were introduced in the second step. Libraries were sequenced on an Illumina NovaSeq with 2 x 150 bp paired-end reads. As for the authors' bioinformatics: Demultiplexing of reads and collapsing into UMI-guided consensus sequences were performed with migec v1.2.7. Using mixcr v2.1.11, UMI consensuses were aligned to TRA and TRB V and J templates and then assembled into clonotypes. Expanded or contracted clonotypes were those called significant by both edgeR and NoisET, with noise models trained on biological replicates. edgeR calls used a false discovery rate-adjusted p below 0.01 and a log2 fold-change threshold of 1. PCA with hierarchical clustering of max-normalized trajectories of the 1000 most abundant clonotypes was used as exploratory dynamics analysis. Each responding clone was given a CD4 or CD8 phenotype based on the CD4+ and CD8+ repertoires, which had been sequenced separately. TCRdb ran its own pipeline on the public reads, namely fastp trimming at Q25 and MiXCR clone calling, and kept in-frame beta chains. Each CDR3 protein gets just one entry, which takes the most common genes and DNA from the rows behind it. Here the V and J calls rest on TCRdb's processing, not on the authors' analysis. The sample yields about 210,000 distinct CDR3 sequences; around 27% were counted once. Of the sample, roughly 10% is held by the ten largest clones.

The germline V gene yields SGHTA for CDR1 and FQGTGA for CDR2. For this chain, trimming is 3 bases at the V end and 2 bases at the J end, and the number of junction bases without a gene match is 5. The CDR3 numbers 15 residues from cysteine through phenylalanine. Only the CDR3 part of the read is kept: 45 bases, read in frame from the first base. Sequencing was performed on PBMCs or a T cell subset sorted from them (not recorded which). In this chain, TRBV7-3 is recombined with TRBJ2-5; 8 central nucleotides agree with TRBD2. The source of this sequence is an adult woman who had mild COVID-19 (a few samples of this study predate the infection). The sample titles of this study are shuffled in the database, so cell type and time point are left out; the donor was told from shared clones. The DNA sequence is given as TGTGCCAGCAGCTTGTCCAGCGGGGGACAAGAGACCCAGTACTTC. Protein translation: CASSLSSGGQETQYF.